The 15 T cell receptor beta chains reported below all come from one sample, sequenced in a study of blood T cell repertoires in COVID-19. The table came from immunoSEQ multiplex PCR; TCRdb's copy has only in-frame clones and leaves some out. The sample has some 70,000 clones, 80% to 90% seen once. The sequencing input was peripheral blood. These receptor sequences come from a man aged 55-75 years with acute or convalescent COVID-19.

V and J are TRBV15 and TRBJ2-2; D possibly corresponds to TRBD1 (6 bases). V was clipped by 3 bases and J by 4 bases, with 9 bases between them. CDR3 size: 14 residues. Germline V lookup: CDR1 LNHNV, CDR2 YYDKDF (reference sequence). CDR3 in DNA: TGTGCCACCAGCAGGATCAGGGGCACCGGGGAGCTGTTTTTT. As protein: CATSRIRGTGELFF. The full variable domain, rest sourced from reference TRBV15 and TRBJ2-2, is DAMVIQNPRYQVTQFGKPVTLSCSQTLNHNVMYWYQQKSSQAPKLLFHYYDKDFNNEADTPDNFQSRRPNTSFCFLDIRSPGLGDTAMYLCATSRIRGTGELFFGEGSRLTVL.

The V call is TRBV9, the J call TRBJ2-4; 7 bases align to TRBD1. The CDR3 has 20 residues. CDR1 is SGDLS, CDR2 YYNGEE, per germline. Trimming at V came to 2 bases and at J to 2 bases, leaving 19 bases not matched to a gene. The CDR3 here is CASSVEGAGSTEISKNIQYF. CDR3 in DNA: TGTGCCAGCAGCGTCGAGGGGGCGGGCTCTACAGAAATATCCAAAAACATTCAGTACTTC.

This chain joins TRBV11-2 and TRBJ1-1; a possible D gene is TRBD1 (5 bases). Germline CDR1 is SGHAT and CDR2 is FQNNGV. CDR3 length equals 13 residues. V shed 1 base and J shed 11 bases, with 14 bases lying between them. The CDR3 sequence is CASSLGVVQAAFF. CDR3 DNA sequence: TGTGCCAGCAGCTTAGGGGTGGTACAGGCCGCTTTCTTT.

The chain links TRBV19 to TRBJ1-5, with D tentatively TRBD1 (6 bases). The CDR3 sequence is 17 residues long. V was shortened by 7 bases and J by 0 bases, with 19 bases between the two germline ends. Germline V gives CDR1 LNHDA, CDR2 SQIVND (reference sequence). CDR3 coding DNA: TGTGCCAGTACCGTCCTCCCCGGACAGTATAGCAATCAGCCCCAGCATTTT. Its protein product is CASTVLPGQYSNQPQHF.

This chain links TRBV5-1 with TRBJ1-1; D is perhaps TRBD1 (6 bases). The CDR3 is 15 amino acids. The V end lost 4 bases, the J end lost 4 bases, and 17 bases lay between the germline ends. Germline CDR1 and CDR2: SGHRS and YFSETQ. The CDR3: CASSPEVPGVTEAFF. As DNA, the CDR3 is TGCGCCAGCAGCCCGGAGGTTCCAGGGGTCACTGAAGCTTTCTTT.

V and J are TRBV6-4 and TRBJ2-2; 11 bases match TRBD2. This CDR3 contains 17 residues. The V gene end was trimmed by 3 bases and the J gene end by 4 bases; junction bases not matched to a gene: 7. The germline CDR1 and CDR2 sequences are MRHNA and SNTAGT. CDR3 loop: CASSEQGLAESTGELFF. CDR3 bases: TGTGCCAGCAGTGAACAGGGACTAGCGGAGTCCACCGGGGAGCTGTTTTTT.

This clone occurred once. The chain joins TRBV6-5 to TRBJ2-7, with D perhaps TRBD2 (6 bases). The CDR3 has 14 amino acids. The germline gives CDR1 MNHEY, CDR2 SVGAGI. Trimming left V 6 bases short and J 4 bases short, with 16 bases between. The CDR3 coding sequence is TGTGCCAGCAGCGATCCTGGGGGGTCGTACGAGCAGTACTTC. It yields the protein CASSDPGGSYEQYF.

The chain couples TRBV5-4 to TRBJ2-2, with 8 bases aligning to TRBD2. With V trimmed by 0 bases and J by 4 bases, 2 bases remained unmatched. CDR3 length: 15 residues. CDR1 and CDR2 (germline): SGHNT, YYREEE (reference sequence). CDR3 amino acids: CASSLERGITGELFF. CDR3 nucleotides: TGTGCCAGCAGCTTGGAGCGGGGGATCACCGGGGAGCTGTTTTTT.

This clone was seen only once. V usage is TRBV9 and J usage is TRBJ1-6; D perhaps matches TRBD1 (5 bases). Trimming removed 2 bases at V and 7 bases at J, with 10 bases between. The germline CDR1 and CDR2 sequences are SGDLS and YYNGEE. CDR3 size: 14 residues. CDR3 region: CASSVQTENSPLHF. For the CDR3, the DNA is TGTGCCAGCAGCGTCCAGACAGAGAATTCACCCCTCCACTTT.

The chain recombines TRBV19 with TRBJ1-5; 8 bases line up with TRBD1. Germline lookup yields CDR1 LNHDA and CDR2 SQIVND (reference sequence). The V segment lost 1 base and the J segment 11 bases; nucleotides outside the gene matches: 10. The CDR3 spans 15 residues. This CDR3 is CASSIGGTGAISQHF. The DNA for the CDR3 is TGTGCCAGTAGTATAGGAGGGACAGGCGCCATCTCCCAGCATTTT.

The CDR3 loop is CASSYPNTGELFF. CDR3 bases: TGTGCCAGCAGTTACCCAAACACCGGGGAGCTGTTTTTT. This chain connects TRBV6-5 to TRBJ2-2; D is undetermined. Trimming pared 2 bases from V and 2 bases from J, leaving 3 bases between. Germline CDR1 reads MNHEY; CDR2 reads SVGAGI. The length of the CDR3 is 13 residues.

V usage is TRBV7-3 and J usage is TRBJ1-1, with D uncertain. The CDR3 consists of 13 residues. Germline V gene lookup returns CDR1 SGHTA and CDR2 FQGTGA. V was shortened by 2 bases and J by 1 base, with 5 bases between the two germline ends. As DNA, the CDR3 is TGTGCCAGCAGCTTATCCGGGAACACTGAAGCTTTCTTT. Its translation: CASSLSGNTEAFF. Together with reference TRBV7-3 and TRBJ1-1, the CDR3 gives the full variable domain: GAGVSQTPSNKVTEKGKYVELRCDPISGHTALYWYRQSLGQGPEFLIYFQGTGAADDSGLPNDRFFAVRPEGSVSTLKIQRTERGDSAVYLCASSLSGNTEAFFGQGTRLTVV.

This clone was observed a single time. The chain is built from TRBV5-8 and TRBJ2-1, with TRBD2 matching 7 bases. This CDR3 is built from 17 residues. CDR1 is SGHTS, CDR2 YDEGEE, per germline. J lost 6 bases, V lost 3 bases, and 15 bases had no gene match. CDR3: CASSSAGVHVYFNEQFF. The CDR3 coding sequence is TGTGCCAGCAGCTCCGCGGGAGTCCATGTTTATTTCAATGAGCAGTTCTTC.

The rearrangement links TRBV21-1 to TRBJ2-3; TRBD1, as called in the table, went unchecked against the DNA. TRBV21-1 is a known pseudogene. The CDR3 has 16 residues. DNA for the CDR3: TGTGCCAGCAGCACCCGGGGGACAGGGGACGGAGATACGCAGTATTTT. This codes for CASSTRGTGDGDTQYF.

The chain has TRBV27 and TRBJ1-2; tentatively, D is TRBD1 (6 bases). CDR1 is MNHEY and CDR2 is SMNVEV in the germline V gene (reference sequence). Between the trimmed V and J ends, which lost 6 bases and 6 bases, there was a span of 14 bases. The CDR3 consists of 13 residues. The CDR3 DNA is TGTGCCAGCAGCTGGGGGCTTGGAGATGGCTACACCTTC. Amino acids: CASSWGLGDGYTF.